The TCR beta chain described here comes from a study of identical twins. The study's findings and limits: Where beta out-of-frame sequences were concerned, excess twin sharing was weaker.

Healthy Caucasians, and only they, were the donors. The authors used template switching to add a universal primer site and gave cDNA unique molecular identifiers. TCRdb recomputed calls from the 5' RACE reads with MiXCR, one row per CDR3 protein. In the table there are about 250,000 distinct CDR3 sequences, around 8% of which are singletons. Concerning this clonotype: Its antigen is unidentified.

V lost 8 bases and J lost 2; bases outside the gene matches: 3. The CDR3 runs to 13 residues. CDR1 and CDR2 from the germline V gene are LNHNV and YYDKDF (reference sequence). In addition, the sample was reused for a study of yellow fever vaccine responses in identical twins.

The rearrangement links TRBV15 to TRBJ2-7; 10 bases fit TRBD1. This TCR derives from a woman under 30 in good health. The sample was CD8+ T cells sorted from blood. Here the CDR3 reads CATGQGGPYEQYF. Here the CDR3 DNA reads TGTGCCACCGGACAGGGGGGGCCCTACGAGCAGTACTTC.